This T cell receptor beta chain originates from a study of cytomegalovirus exposure and HLA in healthy donors. Findings of the study overall: In vitro data verified a few CMV-associated chains as specific for CMV antigens. Reportedly, cytomegalovirus status was diagnosed with high sensitivity and specificity. Cytomegalovirus association was assigned to approximately 160 TCR beta chains.

The assay was immunoSEQ multiplex PCR, and TCRdb's table has in-frame clones only and misses some. Of under 250,000 clones detected, 75% to 95% appear once; the ten largest clones hold approximately 0.99%. The CDR3 runs 13 residues. CDR1 is KGHSH and CDR2 is LQKENI in the germline V gene. In regard to this clone: Antigen specificity is unknown. The junction departs from the called germline gene at one end, perhaps through a read error.

The receptor was isolated from a woman aged 18 to 35 in good health and CMV-seronegative. Material for sequencing was PBMCs. The genes are TRBV18 and TRBJ1-5; 8 bases are a match to TRBD1. The CDR3 nucleotides are TGTGCCAGCTCCCCGGACAGGGATCAACCCCAGCATTTT. Its protein product is CASSPDRDQPQHF.